This T cell receptor beta chain was obtained from a study of T cells in Graves' hyperthyroidism and ophthalmopathy. Exclusion of a patient resulted from uncontrolled infection, other autoimmune disease, pregnancy or lactation. Every diagnosis used clinical symptoms, serum thyroxine and TRAb, thyroid ultrasound and orbital computed tomography. Study results and caveats: Most clonotypes expanded in the thyroid (above 0.001) were also present in blood. Model predictions of ophthalmopathy came a median around 7.1 months before onset.

The CDR3 has 13 residues. V gave up 5 bases and J gave up 2 bases, with 13 bases separating them. CDR1 and CDR2 (germline): SQVTM, ANQGSEA. It was RNA transcripts that yielded the amplified TCR beta CDR3 regions. The HTBI primer set served for first-round RT-PCR of the TCR CDR3. TCRdb independently ran MiXCR on the multiplex PCR reads; one entry per CDR3 protein. This sample has 550,000 to 700,000 distinct CDR3 sequences, with roughly 50% found just once. A word on this clonotype: The target antigen is unknown.

V gene TRBV29-1 combines with J gene TRBJ2-7, with a weak D call TRBD1 (6 bases). Sequences were obtained from peripheral blood or thyroid tissue (not recorded which). This clonotype was obtained from an adult woman with Graves' disease, either hyperthyroidism or ophthalmopathy (not recorded which). The CDR3, as DNA: TGCAGCGTTAGGACAGCGACGACCTACGAGCAGTACTTC. Translating gives CSVRTATTYEQYF.